One T cell receptor (beta chain) is described in this entry. This clone was observed a handful of times. The specificity of this receptor is unknown. Per-base qualities were not stored, and no clone one base away is much larger. Other DNA sequences from this sample encode an identical CDR3 as well. The sample comes from a study of blood T cell repertoires in COVID-19 (dated by TCRdb to about 2020). A note on the overall study: Samples covering the acute and convalescent phases of COVID-19 were provided by collaborators in the United States, Italy and Spain. The prospective study material was composed of cDNA or gDNA derived from T cells, B-cell-depleted T cells, or PBMCs. Subjects who had been exposed to COVID-19, were actively infected with it, or had recovered from it provided the deeply sampled blood TCRbeta repertoires that made up the dataset. The repertoires were released in a freely available public database intended as a resource for research on the immune response to SARS-CoV-2. Samples were obtained from the ongoing ImmuneRACE study (first 160 participants) and from about 1,300 subjects provided by 6 global collaborators. Nearly every sample came with metadata listing a de-identified subject ID, COVID-19 status, age in years and sex. Where HLA class I and class II types were available, the types were taken from metadata supplied by the sample provider, not from assay-based typing. Broad study findings and their caveats: How much clinical and demographic metadata was included differed by source and by participant, and the metadata was provided uncurated.

V is clipped by 7 bases and J by 0 bases, and the sequence between their germline boundaries is 7 bases long. From a lookup of the germline V gene, CDR1 and CDR2 are SNHLY and FYNNEI. Measured from the cysteine to the phenylalanine, the CDR3 is 13 residues long. Only the CDR3 region is kept as DNA, spanning 39 bases read in frame from base 1. TCRbeta CDR3 regions were amplified from genomic DNA using the immunoSEQ Assay, a bias-controlled multiplex PCR. The source study handled its data this way. The number of nucleated cells in each sample was estimated from the amplification of reference gene primers within the assay. Sequence reads were collapsed and filtered to measure the absolute abundance of every unique TCRbeta CDR3 rearrangement. Productive Simpson clonality was computed per sample as the square root of Simpson's diversity index over productive rearrangements. As stored in TCRdb, this immuneACCESS dataset retains in-frame rearrangements with V and J assigned. A fraction of the clones does not appear; measured against another copy, unresolved V genes explain less than half of the discrepancy, and the remainder lacks a known reason. Clone size and the V and J calls come from that table; the DNA yielded D and trimming. For this sample the table gives around 190,000 clones, of which about four fifths were detected only once. Together, the top ten hold about 6.3% of the sample.

Collaborating institutions collected whole blood in K2EDTA tubes following their own protocols. Collaborator samples were shipped for TCRbeta analysis as frozen whole blood, isolated PBMCs, or DNA extracted from either sample type. The chain was built from TRBV2 and TRBJ1-5; a weak D assignment points to TRBD1 (6 bases agree). The sample taken for sequencing was peripheral blood. This receptor was taken from a man between 60 and 70 years old with acute or convalescent COVID-19. The CDR3 protein: CASKGDSNQPQHF. The DNA is TGTGCCAGCAAGGGGGATAGCAATCAGCCCCAGCATTTT.